A selection of T cell receptor beta chains follows, all from one sample in a study of identifying expanded T cells in peripheral blood. TCRdb's copy holds only in-frame clones and misses some; the assay was immunoSEQ multiplex PCR. The sample consists of roughly 84,000 clones, around 90% of them appearing once. Source material: blood. These receptors all stem from a person between 18 and 75 years old in good health. Each CDR3 is given with its conserved first and last residue. A D gene is named only where the DNA matches it firmly. Size values are once, few and many counts, or a class for expanded clones, and some rows have none.

D gene: -; CDR3 length: 16; J gene: TRBJ2-3; V gene: TRBV27; clone size: -; CDR3 DNA: TGTGCCAGCAGTCCCCTAATATTGACTAGCACAGATACGCAGTATTTT; CDR3 protein: CASSPLILTSTDTQYF
D gene: -; CDR3 length: 13; J gene: TRBJ1-1; V gene: TRBV30; clone size: -; CDR3 DNA: TGTGCCTGGAGTGGCACAATGAACACTGAAGCTTTCTTT; CDR3 protein: CAWSGTMNTEAFF
D gene: -; CDR3 length: 17; J gene: TRBJ2-3; V gene: TRBV19; clone size: -; CDR3 DNA: TGTGCCAGTAGTATAGACAGCCGCGGGGGCGGCACAGATACGCAGTATTTT; CDR3 protein: CASSIDSRGGGTDTQYF
D gene: TRBD1; CDR3 length: 14; J gene: TRBJ2-5; V gene: TRBV25-1; clone size: few; CDR3 DNA: TGTGCCAGCAGTGAATCCGCGACAGGGGAGACCCAGTACTTC; CDR3 protein: CASSESATGETQYF
D gene: -; CDR3 length: 15; J gene: TRBJ2-5; V gene: TRBV9; clone size: -; CDR3 DNA: TGTGCCAGCAGCCCCGGTTTAGGGGGGGGAGAGACCCAGTACTTC; CDR3 protein: CASSPGLGGGETQYF
D gene: TRBD2; CDR3 length: 18; J gene: TRBJ2-1; V gene: TRBV10-1; clone size: -; CDR3 DNA: TGCGCCAGCAGATCCGGGACTAGCGGTTACACCTTTTACAATGAGCAGTTCTTC; CDR3 protein: CASRSGTSGYTFYNEQFF
D gene: -; CDR3 length: 14; J gene: TRBJ1-4; V gene: TRBV5-1; clone size: medium-sized; CDR3 DNA: TGCGCCAGCAGGCGACCCGGCGAGAATGAAAAACTGTTTTTT; CDR3 protein: CASRRPGENEKLFF
D gene: -; CDR3 length: 14; J gene: TRBJ1-2; V gene: TRBV5-1; clone size: -; CDR3 DNA: TGCGCCAGCAGCCCGTTAGCAGGGTCTCGTGGCTACACCTTC; CDR3 protein: CASSPLAGSRGYTF
D gene: TRBD1; CDR3 length: 16; J gene: TRBJ2-2; V gene: TRBV9; clone size: -; CDR3 DNA: TGTGCCAGCAGCGATCAGACAGGGATTGGCGCCGGGGAGCTGTTTTTT; CDR3 protein: CASSDQTGIGAGELFF
D gene: -; CDR3 length: 14; J gene: TRBJ2-2; V gene: TRBV5-1; clone size: -; CDR3 DNA: TGCGCCAGCAGCTTGGCCACCTACACCGGGGAGCTGTTTTTT; CDR3 protein: CASSLATYTGELFF
D gene: -; CDR3 length: 14; J gene: TRBJ1-1; V gene: TRBV6-4; clone size: -; CDR3 DNA: TGTGCCAGCAGTGCTGAGGGGGGGAACACTGAAGCTTTCTTT; CDR3 protein: CASSAEGGNTEAFF
D gene: -; CDR3 length: 16; J gene: TRBJ1-1; V gene: TRBV7-9; clone size: -; CDR3 DNA: TGTGCCAGCAGCTTAGATGTGAGGCCTCCGAACACTGAAGCTTTCTTT; CDR3 protein: CASSLDVRPPNTEAFF
D gene: -; CDR3 length: 15; J gene: TRBJ2-2; V gene: TRBV7-2; clone size: -; CDR3 DNA: TGTGCCAGCAGCTTAGGGCACGCGAACACCGGGGAGCTGTTTTTT; CDR3 protein: CASSLGHANTGELFF
D gene: TRBD1; CDR3 length: 14; J gene: TRBJ2-1; V gene: TRBV7-6; clone size: -; CDR3 DNA: TGTGCCAGCTCCGGGACAGGGGGCTTCAATGAGCAGTTCTTC; CDR3 protein: CASSGTGGFNEQFF
D gene: -; CDR3 length: 15; J gene: TRBJ2-3; V gene: TRBV2; clone size: -; CDR3 DNA: TGTGCCAGCAGCGTTGAGGACAGTAGCACAGATACGCAGTATTTT; CDR3 protein: CASSVEDSSTDTQYF
D gene: TRBD2; CDR3 length: 16; J gene: TRBJ2-1; V gene: TRBV5-6; clone size: once; CDR3 DNA: TGTGCCAGCTCCCAATGGCCGGCGGGGGGCTATAATGAGCAGTTCTTC; CDR3 protein: CASSQWPAGGYNEQFF
D gene: -; CDR3 length: 15; J gene: TRBJ2-1; V gene: TRBV19; clone size: -; CDR3 DNA: TGTGCCAGTAGTATAGGACCCGAGGAGTTCAATGAGCAGTTCTTC; CDR3 protein: CASSIGPEEFNEQFF
D gene: -; CDR3 length: 14; J gene: TRBJ2-7; V gene: TRBV6-5; clone size: once; CDR3 DNA: TGTGCCAGCACCCACGCCGTCAGCTCCTACGAGCAGTACTTC; CDR3 protein: CASTHAVSSYEQYF
D gene: -; CDR3 length: 16; J gene: TRBJ1-6; V gene: TRBV5-4; clone size: -; CDR3 DNA: TGTGCCAGCAGCTTTGGTGAAATTACCTATAATTCACCCCTCCACTTT; CDR3 protein: CASSFGEITYNSPLHF
D gene: -; CDR3 length: 15; J gene: TRBJ1-5; V gene: TRBV6-1; clone size: -; CDR3 DNA: TGTGCCAGCAGTGAAGGGCGAGGGGGAGTCCAGCCCCAGCATTTT; CDR3 protein: CASSEGRGGVQPQHF
D gene: -; CDR3 length: 16; J gene: TRBJ2-2; V gene: TRBV10-1; clone size: -; CDR3 DNA: TGCGCCAGCAGTGAGGGAGGGGGCCTTACGCCCGGGGAGCTGTTTTTT; CDR3 protein: CASSEGGGLTPGELFF
D gene: -; CDR3 length: 17; J gene: TRBJ1-5; V gene: TRBV27; clone size: few; CDR3 DNA: TGTGCCAGCAGTTTGACCGTCCCTGGGGGCGGCAATCAGCCCCAGCATTTT; CDR3 protein: CASSLTVPGGGNQPQHF
D gene: TRBD1; CDR3 length: 13; J gene: TRBJ1-2; V gene: TRBV6-6; clone size: -; CDR3 DNA: TGTGCCAGCCTGGGGACAGGGTTAAATGGCTACACCTTC; CDR3 protein: CASLGTGLNGYTF
D gene: -; CDR3 length: 14; J gene: TRBJ2-5; V gene: TRBV18; clone size: -; CDR3 DNA: TGTGCCAGCTCACCTACAGGACTTAGGGAGACCCAGTACTTC; CDR3 protein: CASSPTGLRETQYF
D gene: TRBD2; CDR3 length: 15; J gene: TRBJ2-5; V gene: TRBV5-8; clone size: -; CDR3 DNA: TGTGCCAGCAGCATCGGACTAGCCGATGGGGAGACCCAGTACTTC; CDR3 protein: CASSIGLADGETQYF
D gene: -; CDR3 length: 14; J gene: TRBJ2-3; V gene: TRBV4-2; clone size: -; CDR3 DNA: TGTGCCAGCAGCCAGACTAGATTCGCAGATACGCAGTATTTT; CDR3 protein: CASSQTRFADTQYF
D gene: -; CDR3 length: 15; J gene: TRBJ1-2; V gene: TRBV7-2; clone size: -; CDR3 DNA: TGTGCCAGCAGCTTCCAAACGACAGTGGCCTATGGCTACACCTTC; CDR3 protein: CASSFQTTVAYGYTF
D gene: -; CDR3 length: 13; J gene: TRBJ1-1; V gene: TRBV19; clone size: once; CDR3 DNA: TGTGCCAGTTTTTCCGGGGGGAACACTGAAGCTTTCTTT; CDR3 protein: CASFSGGNTEAFF
D gene: TRBD1; CDR3 length: 15; J gene: TRBJ1-1; V gene: TRBV11-1; clone size: once; CDR3 DNA: TGTGCCAGCAGCTTAGACCAGGGGGCACGTGGAGAAGCTTTCTTT; CDR3 protein: CASSLDQGARGEAFF
D gene: TRBD2; CDR3 length: 16; J gene: TRBJ2-3; V gene: TRBV4-2; clone size: -; CDR3 DNA: TGTGCCAGCAGCCAAGAAGGCGGGAGCCGCACAGATACGCAGTATTTT; CDR3 protein: CASSQEGGSRTDTQYF
D gene: -; CDR3 length: 12; J gene: TRBJ1-1; V gene: TRBV5-1; clone size: -; CDR3 DNA: TGCGCCAGCAGCTTGAGTTTCACTGAAGCTTTCTTT; CDR3 protein: CASSLSFTEAFF
D gene: -; CDR3 length: 15; J gene: TRBJ2-3; V gene: TRBV7-2; clone size: -; CDR3 DNA: TGTGCCAGCAGCCCTGAGGGGGGTAGTGCAGATACGCAGTATTTT; CDR3 protein: CASSPEGGSADTQYF
D gene: -; CDR3 length: 12; J gene: TRBJ1-5; V gene: TRBV6-1; clone size: -; CDR3 DNA: TGTGCCAGCCACGACAGGCCTGAGCCCCAGCATTTT; CDR3 protein: CASHDRPEPQHF
D gene: TRBD2; CDR3 length: 17; J gene: TRBJ2-1; V gene: TRBV5-4; clone size: -; CDR3 DNA: TGTGCCAGCAGCTTGATTCCGGGACTAGCCTCCTACAATGAGCAGTTCTTC; CDR3 protein: CASSLIPGLASYNEQFF
D gene: -; CDR3 length: 13; J gene: TRBJ1-2; V gene: TRBV9; clone size: -; CDR3 DNA: TGTGCCAGCAGCCCAAGAGACGGGGATGGCTACACCTTC; CDR3 protein: CASSPRDGDGYTF
D gene: TRBD2; CDR3 length: 16; J gene: TRBJ2-5; V gene: TRBV4-3; clone size: -; CDR3 DNA: TGCGCCAGCAGCAAACGACTAGCGGGAGTGCGGGCGGCCCAGTACTTC; CDR3 protein: CASSKRLAGVRAAQYF
D gene: TRBD2; CDR3 length: 15; J gene: TRBJ2-1; V gene: TRBV12-5; clone size: -; CDR3 DNA: TGTGCTAGTGGTTTGGGACTAGCGGGAATCAATGAGCAGTTCTTC; CDR3 protein: CASGLGLAGINEQFF
D gene: -; CDR3 length: 13; J gene: TRBJ1-1; V gene: TRBV2; clone size: -; CDR3 DNA: TGTGCCAGCAGTGTAAACGAGAACACTGAAGCTTTCTTT; CDR3 protein: CASSVNENTEAFF
D gene: -; CDR3 length: 13; J gene: TRBJ1-2; V gene: TRBV18; clone size: -; CDR3 DNA: TGTGCCAGCTCACCACGCGCCAGCCATGGCTACACCTTC; CDR3 protein: CASSPRASHGYTF
D gene: -; CDR3 length: 13; J gene: TRBJ1-2; V gene: TRBV18; clone size: -; CDR3 DNA: TGTGCCAGCTCACCACTTGGTGATACGGGCTACACCTTC; CDR3 protein: CASSPLGDTGYTF
D gene: -; CDR3 length: 15; J gene: TRBJ2-1; V gene: TRBV4-3; clone size: -; CDR3 DNA: TGCGCCAGCAGCCCCCGGGCCCTCTCCTACAATGAGCAGTTCTTC; CDR3 protein: CASSPRALSYNEQFF
D gene: -; CDR3 length: 13; J gene: TRBJ1-1; V gene: TRBV7-9; clone size: -; CDR3 DNA: TGTGCCAGCAGCTTATCCGGGAACACTGAAGCTTTCTTT; CDR3 protein: CASSLSGNTEAFF
D gene: -; CDR3 length: 14; J gene: TRBJ2-7; V gene: TRBV2; clone size: -; CDR3 DNA: TGTGCCAGCAGTATCGGGACGGGCGCCTACGAGCAGTACTTC; CDR3 protein: CASSIGTGAYEQYF
D gene: TRBD2; CDR3 length: 16; J gene: TRBJ2-1; V gene: TRBV7-3; clone size: -; CDR3 DNA: TGTGCCAGCAGCCAGGGACTAGCCAGGGGGTGGAATGAGCAGTTCTTC; CDR3 protein: CASSQGLARGWNEQFF
D gene: -; CDR3 length: 14; J gene: TRBJ1-5; V gene: TRBV4-1; clone size: few; CDR3 DNA: TGCGCCAGCAGCCCGTCCGTTCGGGGTCAGCCCCAGCATTTT; CDR3 protein: CASSPSVRGQPQHF
D gene: -; CDR3 length: 16; J gene: TRBJ2-1; V gene: TRBV23-1; clone size: -; CDR3 DNA: TGCGCCAGCAGTCAAATCGTGGACAAGAACTACAATGAGCAGTTCTTC; CDR3 protein: CASSQIVDKNYNEQFF
D gene: -; CDR3 length: 16; J gene: TRBJ1-1; V gene: TRBV6-5; clone size: -; CDR3 DNA: TGTGCCAGCAGTTACGGGGCGGGGCAGGGGAACACTGAAGCTTTCTTT; CDR3 protein: CASSYGAGQGNTEAFF
D gene: TRBD2; CDR3 length: 15; J gene: TRBJ2-3; V gene: TRBV10-1; clone size: -; CDR3 DNA: TGCGCCAGCAGTATGGAACTAGCGGGGTCAGATACGCAGTATTTT; CDR3 protein: CASSMELAGSDTQYF
D gene: -; CDR3 length: 15; J gene: TRBJ1-5; V gene: TRBV19; clone size: -; CDR3 DNA: TGTGCCAGTAGGGCCCGGACAGATAGCAATCAGCCCCAGCATTTT; CDR3 protein: CASRARTDSNQPQHF
D gene: TRBD1; CDR3 length: 16; J gene: TRBJ2-7; V gene: TRBV14; clone size: few; CDR3 DNA: TGTGCCAGCAGCGATGGACAGGGGATGGGTATCTACGAGCAGTACTTC; CDR3 protein: CASSDGQGMGIYEQYF
D gene: -; CDR3 length: 14; J gene: TRBJ1-5; V gene: TRBV5-5; clone size: -; CDR3 DNA: TGTGCCAGCAGCTTGGCCCGGACCCTAAAGGGCCAGCATTTT; CDR3 protein: CASSLARTLKGQHF
D gene: -; CDR3 length: 15; J gene: TRBJ2-1; V gene: TRBV11-1; clone size: -; CDR3 DNA: TGTGCCAGCAGCTTAGGAGGAAGCTCCTACAATGAGCAGTTCTTC; CDR3 protein: CASSLGGSSYNEQFF